Here is one TCR beta chain with its context. Its antigen is currently unknown. This sample was included in a study of T cell responses to AZD1222 COVID-19 vaccine. The study, taken as a whole, reports: Without day 14 samples, only post-peak T cell repertoires were studied. Among vaccine-associated CD4 TCRs, coverage spanned spike, with dominance at 160-218 and 743-854. Clonal diversity was possibly underestimated, and the donors were mostly white British, with more females.

CDR3 size: 16 residues. Germline CDR1 is SGHAT and CDR2 is FQNNGV. V shed 4 bases and J shed 0 bases, with 15 bases lying between them. Sequencing was performed with immunoSEQ multiplex PCR; in TCRdb, only in-frame clones are kept and a portion is missing. The sample contains about 130,000 clones, 93% of which appear only once. Sequenced material: peripheral blood, taken on day 0 of AZD1222 vaccination. The genes are TRBV11-2 and TRBJ1-2; D is unresolved. The TCR comes from an adult in good health. The CDR3: CASSSRGRKANYGYTF. The CDR3 DNA is TGTGCCAGCAGCTCCCGAGGACGGAAAGCTAACTATGGCTACACCTTC. The full variable domain, rest sourced from reference TRBV11-2 and TRBJ1-2, is EAGVAQSPRYKIIEKRQSVAFWCNPISGHATLYWYQQILGQGPKLLIQFQNNGVVDDSQLPKDRFSAERLKGVDSTLKIQPAKLEDSAVYLCASSSRGRKANYGYTFGSGTRLTVV.